A selection of T cell receptor beta chains follows, all from one sample in a study of blood T cell repertoires in COVID-19. Sequencing used immunoSEQ multiplex PCR; TCRdb keeps in-frame clones, though not all of them. The sample has about 220,000 clones; around 88% are singletons. Source material: PBMCs or T cells enriched from blood (not recorded which). These receptors were taken from a woman in her fifties or sixties with acute COVID-19. The CDR3 runs from the conserved cysteine through the conserved F or W. The order of the fields is D gene, V gene, clone size, J gene, CDR3 protein, CDR3 DNA. A D gene is named only where the DNA matches it firmly. Clone size is stated in some rows and not others, as once, few, many or a class when expanded.

TRBD1	TRBV20-1	.	TRBJ1-3	CSAIDLDRGGGNTIYF	TGCAGTGCTATTGACCTCGACAGGGGCGGCGGAAACACCATATATTTT
TRBD1	TRBV24-1	.	TRBJ2-3	CATKDRGDTQYF	TGTGCCACCAAGGACAGGGGAGATACGCAGTATTTT
TRBD2	TRBV7-2	.	TRBJ2-1	CASSFSGGRAYNEQFF	TGTGCCAGCAGCTTTTCCGGCGGGAGAGCATACAATGAGCAGTTCTTC
TRBD1	TRBV5-4	.	TRBJ1-3	CASSFPGTGDRNTIYF	TGTGCCAGCAGCTTCCCCGGGACAGGGGACCGAAACACCATATATTTT
.	TRBV20-1	.	TRBJ2-7	CSASRGTSSYEQYF	TGCAGTGCTAGTAGAGGTACAAGCTCCTACGAGCAGTACTTC
.	TRBV28	.	TRBJ1-1	CASSLNVQGIFTEAFF	TGTGCCAGCAGTTTAAACGTCCAGGGAATATTCACTGAAGCTTTCTTT
TRBD2	TRBV25-1	once	TRBJ2-1	CASSWKTTSTYNEQFF	TGTGCCAGCAGTTGGAAGACGACTAGCACCTACAATGAGCAGTTCTTC
TRBD2	TRBV9	.	TRBJ2-7	CASSSSAGGGPFEQYF	TGTGCCAGCAGCTCCTCAGCGGGGGGAGGGCCTTTTGAGCAGTACTTC
.	TRBV13	.	TRBJ2-3	CASQEGPVQDTQYF	TGTGCCAGCCAGGAGGGACCGGTACAAGATACGCAGTATTTT
.	TRBV19	.	TRBJ1-2	CASSILGRGSGGYTF	TGTGCCAGTAGTATCCTAGGACGGGGGTCGGGTGGCTACACCTTC
TRBD2	TRBV4-2	.	TRBJ2-4	CASSQTGLAGPGSIQYF	TGTGCCAGCAGCCAAACTGGACTAGCGGGACCCGGTAGCATTCAGTACTTC
TRBD1	TRBV28	.	TRBJ1-1	CASSSTDRGPMNTEAFF	TGTGCCAGCAGTTCCACCGACAGGGGACCTATGAACACTGAAGCTTTCTTT
TRBD2	TRBV19	few	TRBJ2-1	CASSIDSTSGTNEQFF	TGTGCCAGTAGTATAGACAGCACTAGCGGTACGAATGAGCAGTTCTTC
.	TRBV28	.	TRBJ1-4	CASSSGGGAREKLFF	TGTGCCAGCAGTTCCGGCGGGGGGGCGAGGGAAAAACTGTTTTTT
.	TRBV24-1	once	TRBJ2-5	CATSDLQAAQETQYF	TGTGCCACCAGTGATTTGCAGGCCGCACAAGAGACCCAGTACTTC
.	TRBV19	.	TRBJ2-7	CASKITYEQYF	TGTGCCAGTAAAATTACCTACGAGCAGTACTTC
.	TRBV10-3	.	TRBJ2-7	CAIKSSGEAYEQYF	TGTGCCATCAAGAGCTCCGGCGAGGCCTACGAGCAGTACTTC
TRBD1	TRBV7-9	.	TRBJ1-2	CASSLSDRVRYGYTF	TGTGCCAGCAGCTTATCGGACAGGGTGCGCTATGGCTACACCTTC
TRBD1	TRBV4-1	.	TRBJ1-5	CASSQDQGGNQPQHF	TGCGCCAGCAGCCAAGATCAGGGGGGCAATCAGCCCCAGCATTTT
.	TRBV6-2/TRBV6-3	.	TRBJ2-2	CASSYNWATGELFF	TGTGCCAGCAGTTACAACTGGGCCACCGGGGAGCTGTTTTTT
.	TRBV7-2	.	TRBJ1-1	CASSLTSGQYTEAFF	TGTGCCAGCAGCTTAACCTCGGGTCAGTACACTGAAGCTTTCTTT
.	TRBV9	.	TRBJ2-7	CASSVQAGASYEQYF	TGTGCCAGCAGCGTACAGGCAGGCGCGTCCTACGAGCAGTACTTC
TRBD2	TRBV19	.	TRBJ2-1	CASSRSGRAFNEQFF	TGTGCCAGTAGTCGTAGCGGGAGGGCCTTCAATGAGCAGTTCTTC
TRBD1	TRBV5-1	.	TRBJ2-2	CASSLSRGQYTGELFF	TGCGCCAGCAGCTTAAGCAGGGGGCAATACACCGGGGAGCTGTTTTTT
TRBD1	TRBV2	.	TRBJ2-7	CASSSGGATYEQYF	TGTGCCAGCAGTTCAGGGGGCGCGACCTACGAGCAGTACTTC
.	TRBV14	.	TRBJ1-1	CASSRDRNTEAFF	TGTGCCAGCAGCCGAGACAGGAACACTGAAGCTTTCTTT
.	TRBV19	.	TRBJ2-1	CASSVGGAYNEQFF	TGTGCCAGTAGTGTGGGGGGAGCCTACAATGAGCAGTTCTTC
TRBD2	TRBV27	.	TRBJ2-1	CASSLAGGPHYSEQFF	TGTGCCAGCAGTTTAGCGGGAGGGCCCCATTACTCTGAGCAGTTCTTC
TRBD1	TRBV7-9	few	TRBJ1-3	CASSPRQGSGNTIYF	TGTGCCAGCAGCCCCCGACAGGGATCTGGAAACACCATATATTTT
TRBD2	TRBV4-2	few	TRBJ2-3	CASSPSTGRAEDTQYF	TGTGCCAGCAGCCCTAGCACCGGGAGGGCCGAAGATACGCAGTATTTT
.	TRBV19	.	TRBJ2-5	CASSRGLQETQYF	TGTGCCAGTAGCCGGGGGTTACAAGAGACCCAGTACTTC
TRBD2	TRBV5-1	.	TRBJ2-5	CASSLGRLAGGQGETQYF	TGCGCCAGCAGCTTGGGTCGACTAGCGGGAGGTCAGGGAGAGACCCAGTACTTC
.	TRBV27	few	TRBJ2-2	CASSLGQNTGELFF	TGTGCCAGCAGTTTAGGGCAGAACACCGGGGAGCTGTTTTTT
TRBD2	TRBV4-3	.	TRBJ2-2	CASSQDIRTSGWSGELFF	TGCGCCAGCAGCCAAGATATCCGGACTAGCGGGTGGAGCGGGGAGCTGTTTTTT
.	TRBV5-1	.	TRBJ1-6	CASSRGGGNIYNSPLHF	TGCGCCAGCAGCCGAGGCGGGGGTAATATCTATAATTCACCCCTCCACTTT
.	TRBV5-1	.	TRBJ2-7	CASSLSPGTQREQYF	TGCGCCAGCAGCTTATCCCCCGGGACTCAGCGCGAGCAGTACTTC
TRBD1	TRBV10-3	.	TRBJ1-3	CAISRDRAGNTIYF	TGTGCCATCAGCCGCGACAGGGCTGGAAACACCATATATTTT
TRBD2	TRBV9	.	TRBJ2-5	CASSYTSGRARETQYF	TGTGCCAGCAGCTATACTAGCGGGAGGGCACGGGAGACCCAGTACTTC
TRBD1	TRBV7-9	.	TRBJ1-2	CASRSAGGWGYTF	TGTGCCAGCAGGTCCGCAGGGGGCTGGGGCTACACCTTC
.	TRBV30	.	TRBJ2-7	CAWAGGRGLYEQYF	TGTGCCTGGGCAGGGGGGAGAGGACTCTACGAGCAGTACTTC